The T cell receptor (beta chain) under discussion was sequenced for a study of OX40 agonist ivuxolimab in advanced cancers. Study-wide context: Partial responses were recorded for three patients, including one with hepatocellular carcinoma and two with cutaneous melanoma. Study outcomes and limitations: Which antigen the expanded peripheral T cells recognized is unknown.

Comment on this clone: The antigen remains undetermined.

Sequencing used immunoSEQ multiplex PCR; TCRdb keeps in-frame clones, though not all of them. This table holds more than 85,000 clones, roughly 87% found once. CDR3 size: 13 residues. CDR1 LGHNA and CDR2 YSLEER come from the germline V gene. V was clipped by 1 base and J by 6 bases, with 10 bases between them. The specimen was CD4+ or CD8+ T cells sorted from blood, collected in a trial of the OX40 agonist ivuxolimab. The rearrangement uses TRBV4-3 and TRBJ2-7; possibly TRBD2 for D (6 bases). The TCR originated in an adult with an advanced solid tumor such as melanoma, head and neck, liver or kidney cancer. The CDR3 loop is CASSQGRVGEQYF. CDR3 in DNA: TGCGCCAGCAGCCAAGGGAGGGTGGGCGAGCAGTACTTC.